This TCR beta chain comes out of a study of blood T cell repertoires in COVID-19. Study-level information: There were acute and convalescent COVID-19 samples, and they came from the United States, Italy and Spain. Sample material is recorded as cDNA or gDNA derived from T cells, B-cell-depleted T cells, or PBMCs.

Original handling: For nucleated cells, counts were estimated from reference gene primer amplification. Assay used: immunoSEQ multiplex PCR; TCRdb lists only in-frame clones, some missing. V and J calls and clone size are those listed in that table; D and trimming were worked out from the DNA. The sample has 250,000 to 350,000 clones, approximately 82% seen once. CDR1 is LNHDA and CDR2 is SQIVND in the germline V gene (reference sequence). The CDR3 has 13 amino acids. Trimming removed 1 base from V and 8 bases from J, with 9 bases in between. The chain links TRBV19 to TRBJ2-1, with D uncertain. Sequencing input: peripheral blood. This sequence was found in a woman between 50 and 59 years old with acute or convalescent COVID-19. CDR3 loop: CASSIGLSDEQFF. CDR3 nucleotide sequence: TGTGCCAGTAGTATAGGTTTGAGCGATGAGCAGTTCTTC.